This TCR beta chain appears in the sequencing data of a study of T-cell memory formation after mild COVID-19. Study-wide findings and caveats: CD4+ bias marked clones expanding day 15 to 37, unlike balanced contracting clones. CD4+ contracting clones lay mainly in CM and EM, CD8+ ones in EMRA. Confirmation was lacking for SARS-CoV-2 specificity of second-wave clones that peaked on day 37.

Trimming left V 3 bases short and J 0 bases short, with 15 bases between. Germline V gives CDR1 DFQATT, CDR2 SNEGSKA (reference sequence). The CDR3 extends over 17 amino acids. Constant-segment primers and 5'RACE yielded cDNA libraries for TCR alpha and TCR beta, each carrying sample barcodes and UMIs. TCRdb re-called the 5' RACE reads through MiXCR, storing one row per CDR3 protein. The repertoire has fewer than 300,000 distinct CDR3 sequences, approximately 15% of them found once; the top ten carry 22%. The table lists this clonotype with a few counts. Antigen: not known. Sequencing input: PBMCs or a T cell subset sorted from them (not recorded which). V and J are TRBV20-1 and TRBJ1-6, with a possible D match to TRBD1 (5 bases). This receptor was obtained from a man between 18 and 29 years old who had mild COVID-19 (a few samples of this study predate the infection). Cell type and time point are not known. The CDR3 DNA is TGCAGTGCTAGCGTAACAGGTGGTCGCTCCTATAATTCACCCCTCCACTTT. Protein: CSASVTGGRSYNSPLHF.